The present entry profiles one T cell receptor (beta chain) with its context. Followed over time, Seattle patients had been enrolled while infection was active. This entry is derived from a study of blood T cell repertoires in COVID-19. For the study at large: Nucleic acid was either cDNA or gDNA, and it came from T cells, B-cell-depleted T cells, or PBMCs.

This CDR3 has 14 residues. V trimming: 2 bases; J trimming: 5 bases; junction bases outside the gene matches: 5. The germline CDR1 and CDR2 sequences are SGHTA and FQGNSA. Original handling: Counts of nucleated cells, estimated from reference gene primer amplification, were obtained. Clones were read by immunoSEQ multiplex PCR, and TCRdb kept only the in-frame ones, dropping some. The V and J calls and clone size are taken from that table; D and trimming were inferred from the DNA. This sample has 150,000 to 200,000 clones, with roughly 80% found just once. The receptor comes from a woman older than 75 with COVID-19, enrolled during active disease. Sequencing was performed on peripheral blood. This chain uses TRBV7-2 with TRBJ2-5, with 7 bases identical to TRBD1. CDR3 DNA sequence: TGTGCCAGCAGCTTAACAGGGGAAGGGGAGACCCAGTACTTC. It is translated as CASSLTGEGETQYF.